The T cell receptor (beta chain) described here comes from a study of T cell responses to AZD1222 COVID-19 vaccine. Sequencing was performed with immunoSEQ multiplex PCR; in TCRdb, only in-frame clones are kept and a portion is missing. The data contain roughly 120,000 clones, 94% of them seen just once; the ten biggest clones take up under 7.5%. The source was peripheral blood, collected on day 0 of AZD1222 vaccination. The receptor was derived from an adult in good health.

For the CDR3, the DNA is TGTGCCAGCAGCGTAGGTGTCCTTAGCGGGAGGTTCTACAATGAGCAGTTCTTC. Translation gives CASSVGVLSGRFYNEQFF. The chain links TRBV9 to TRBJ2-1, with 10 bases aligning to TRBD2. V shed 0 bases, J shed 3 bases, and the junction held 9 bases outside the gene matches. The germline gives CDR1 SGDLS, CDR2 YYNGEE. CDR3 size: 18 residues. Together with reference TRBV9 and TRBJ2-1, the CDR3 gives the full variable domain: DSGVTQTPKHLITATGQRVTLRCSPRSGDLSVYWYQQSLDQGLQFLIQYYNGEERAKGNILERFSAQQFPDLHSELNLSSLELGDSALYFCASSVGVLSGRFYNEQFFGPGTRLTVL.